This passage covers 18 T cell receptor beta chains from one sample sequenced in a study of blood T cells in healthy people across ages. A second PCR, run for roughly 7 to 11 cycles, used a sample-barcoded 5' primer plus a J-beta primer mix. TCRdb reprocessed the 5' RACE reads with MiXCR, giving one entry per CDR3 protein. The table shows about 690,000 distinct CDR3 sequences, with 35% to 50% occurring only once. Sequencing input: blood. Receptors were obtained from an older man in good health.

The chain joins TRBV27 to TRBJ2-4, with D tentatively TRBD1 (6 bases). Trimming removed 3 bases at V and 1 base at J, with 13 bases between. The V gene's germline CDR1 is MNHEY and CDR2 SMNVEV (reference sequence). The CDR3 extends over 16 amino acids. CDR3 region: CASSLSGVLAKNIQYF. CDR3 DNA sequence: TGTGCCAGCAGTTTGTCAGGGGTGTTGGCCAAAAACATTCAGTACTTC.

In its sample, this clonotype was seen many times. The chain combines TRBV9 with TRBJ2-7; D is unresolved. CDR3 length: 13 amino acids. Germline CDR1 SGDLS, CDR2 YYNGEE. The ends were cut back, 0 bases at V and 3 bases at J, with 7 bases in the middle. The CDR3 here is CASSVVAGYEQYF. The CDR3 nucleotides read TGTGCCAGCAGCGTAGTGGCCGGCTACGAGCAGTACTTC.

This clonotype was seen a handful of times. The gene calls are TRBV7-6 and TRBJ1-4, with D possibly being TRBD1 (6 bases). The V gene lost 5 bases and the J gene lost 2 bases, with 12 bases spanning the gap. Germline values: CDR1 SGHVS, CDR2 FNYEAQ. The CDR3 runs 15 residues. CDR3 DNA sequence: TGTGCCAGCAGCGCCCAGGGGCGCACTAATGAAAAACTGTTTTTT. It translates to CASSAQGRTNEKLFF.

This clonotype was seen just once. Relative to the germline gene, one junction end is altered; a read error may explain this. The DNA of the CDR3 is TGCGCCAACAGCCTGGGAGAGGGGAGTGAAAAACTGTTTTTT. Translation: CANSLGEGSEKLFF. The V gene is TRBV4-3, the J gene TRBJ1-4; D possibly corresponds to TRBD1 (5 bases). From germline, CDR1 is LGHNA and CDR2 YSLEER. This CDR3 has 14 residues.

The CDR3 region has the DNA TGTGCCAGCAGCATAATAGCGGGCGGAGAGAGAGATACGCAGTATTTT. This translates into CASSIIAGGERDTQYF. The chain recombines TRBV11-2 with TRBJ2-3, with TRBD2 matching 7 bases. The CDR3 extends over 16 amino acids. With V trimmed by 5 bases and J by 5 bases, 13 bases remained unmatched. In germline, CDR1 is SGHAT, CDR2 FQNNGV.

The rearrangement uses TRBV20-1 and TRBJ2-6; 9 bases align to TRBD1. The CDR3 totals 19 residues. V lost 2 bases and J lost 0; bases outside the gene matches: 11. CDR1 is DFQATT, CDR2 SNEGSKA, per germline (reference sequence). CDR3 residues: CSARWTGEGSSSGANVLTF. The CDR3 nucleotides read TGCAGTGCTAGATGGACAGGGGAGGGTTCAAGCTCTGGGGCCAACGTCCTGACTTTC.

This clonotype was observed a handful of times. CDR3: CATSRDMGNPYEQYF. DNA of the CDR3: TGTGCCACCAGCAGAGATATGGGGAACCCCTACGAGCAGTACTTC. The chain couples TRBV15 to TRBJ2-7; D unclear. The CDR3 is 15 amino acids. V was trimmed by 0 bases and J by 2 bases, leaving 11 bases between them. The germline gives CDR1 LNHNV, CDR2 YYDKDF (reference sequence).

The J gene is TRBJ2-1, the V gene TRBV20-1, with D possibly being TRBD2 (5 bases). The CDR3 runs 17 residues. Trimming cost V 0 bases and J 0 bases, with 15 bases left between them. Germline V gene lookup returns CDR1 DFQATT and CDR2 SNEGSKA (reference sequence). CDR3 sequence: CSARDVLATTSYNEQFF. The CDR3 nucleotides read TGCAGTGCTAGAGATGTGCTAGCAACTACCTCCTACAATGAGCAGTTCTTC.

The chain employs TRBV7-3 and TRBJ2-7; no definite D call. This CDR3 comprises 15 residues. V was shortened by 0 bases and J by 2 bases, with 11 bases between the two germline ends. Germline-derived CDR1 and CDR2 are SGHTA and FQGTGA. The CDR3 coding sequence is TGTGCCAGCAGCTTAACGGGTATGGGTACCTACGAGCAGTACTTC. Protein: CASSLTGMGTYEQYF.

For the CDR3, the DNA is TGTGCCAGCAGCCCCCATGGGGACTCCCAAACCCTGTACTTC. Protein sequence: CASSPHGDSQTLYF. The chain couples TRBV9 to TRBJ2-7, with D possibly TRBD2 on 6 matching bases. The CDR3 is made up of 14 amino acids. Trimming shortened V by 4 bases and J by 12 bases, and 23 bases separated the two germline ends. Per the germline V gene, CDR1 is SGDLS and CDR2 is YYNGEE.

CDR3 sequence: CASSETLAGGSDTQYF. Written as DNA, the CDR3 is TGCGCCAGCAGTGAGACCTTAGCGGGAGGTTCAGATACGCAGTATTTT. The chain is built from TRBV10-1 and TRBJ2-3, with 10 bases matching TRBD2. V lost 2 bases and J lost 4; bases outside the gene matches: 6. There are 16 residues in the CDR3. Germline assignment: CDR1 WNHNN and CDR2 SYGVQD (reference sequence).

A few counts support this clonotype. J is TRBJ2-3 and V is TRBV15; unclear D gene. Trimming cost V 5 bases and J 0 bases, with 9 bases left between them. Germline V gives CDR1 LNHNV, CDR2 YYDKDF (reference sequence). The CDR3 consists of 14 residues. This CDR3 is CATSDGLSTDTQYF. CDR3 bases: TGTGCCACCAGCGACGGGCTTAGCACAGATACGCAGTATTTT.

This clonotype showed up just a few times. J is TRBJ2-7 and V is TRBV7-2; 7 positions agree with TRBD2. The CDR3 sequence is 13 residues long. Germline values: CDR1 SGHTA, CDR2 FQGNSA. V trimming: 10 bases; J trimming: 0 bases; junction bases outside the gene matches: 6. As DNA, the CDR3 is TGTGCCACGGGGGGAAACCACTCCTACGAGCAGTACTTC. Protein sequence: CATGGNHSYEQYF.

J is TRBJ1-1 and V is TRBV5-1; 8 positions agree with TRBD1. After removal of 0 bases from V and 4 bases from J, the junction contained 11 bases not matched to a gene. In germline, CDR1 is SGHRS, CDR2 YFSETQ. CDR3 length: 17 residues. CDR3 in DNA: TGCGCCAGCAGCTTGGCTACAGGGGGTCGGGCGACCACTGAAGCTTTCTTT. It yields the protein CASSLATGGRATTEAFF.

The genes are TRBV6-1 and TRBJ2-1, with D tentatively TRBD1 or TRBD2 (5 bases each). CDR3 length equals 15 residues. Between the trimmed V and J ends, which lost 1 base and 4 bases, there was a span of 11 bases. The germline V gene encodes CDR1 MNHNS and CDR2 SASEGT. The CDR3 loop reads CASSEDGGVYNEQFF. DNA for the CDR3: TGTGCCAGCAGTGAAGATGGGGGAGTTTACAATGAGCAGTTCTTC.

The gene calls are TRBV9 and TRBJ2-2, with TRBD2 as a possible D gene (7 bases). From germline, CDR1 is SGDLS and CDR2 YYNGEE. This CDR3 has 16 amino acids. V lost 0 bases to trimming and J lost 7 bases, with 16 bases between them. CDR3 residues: CASSVATGGQGGELFF. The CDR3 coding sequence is TGTGCCAGCAGCGTAGCTACGGGGGGCCAAGGCGGGGAGCTGTTTTTT.

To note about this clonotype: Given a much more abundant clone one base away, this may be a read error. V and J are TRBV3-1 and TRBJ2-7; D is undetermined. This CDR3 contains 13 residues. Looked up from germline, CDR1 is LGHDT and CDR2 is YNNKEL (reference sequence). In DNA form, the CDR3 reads TGTGCCAGCAGCCGGCGGTTATCCTACGAGCGGTACTTC. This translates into CASSRRLSYERYF.

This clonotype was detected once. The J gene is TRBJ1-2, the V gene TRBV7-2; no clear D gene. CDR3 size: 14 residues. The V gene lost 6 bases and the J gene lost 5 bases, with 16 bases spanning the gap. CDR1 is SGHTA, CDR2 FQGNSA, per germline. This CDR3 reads CASRAYPVGYGYTF. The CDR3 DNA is TGTGCCAGCAGAGCATACCCGGTCGGGTATGGCTACACCTTC.